Sequencing of this T cell receptor (beta chain) was carried out in a study of blood T cell repertoires in COVID-19. The repertoire was sequenced with immunoSEQ multiplex PCR; TCRdb's copy has only in-frame clones and lacks some. Of around 360,000 clones listed, 87% were seen once; the top ten hold roughly 2%. V was shortened by 9 bases and J by 4 bases, with 18 bases between the two germline ends. This CDR3 contains 14 residues. Germline lookup yields CDR1 SNHLY and CDR2 FYNNEI. Sequencing used PBMCs or T cells enriched from blood (not recorded which). The receptor was isolated from a man aged 40-55 years in a cohort exposed to, infected with or recovered from COVID-19 (not recorded which). This rearrangement joins TRBV2 to TRBJ1-2; a possible D gene is TRBD1 (6 bases). CDR3 in DNA: TGTGCCAGTTTGGGACACCAACAAACCTATGGCTACACCTTC. It specifies CASLGHQQTYGYTF. Combining the CDR3 with reference TRBV2 and TRBJ1-2 gives the whole variable domain EPEVTQTPSHQVTQMGQEVILRCVPISNHLYFYWYRQILGQKVEFLVSFYNNEISEKSEIFDDQFSVERPDGSNFTLKIRSTKLEDSAMYFCASLGHQQTYGYTFGSGTRLTVV.